A selection of T cell receptor beta chains follows, all from one sample in a study of regulatory T cells in long-lasting Graves disease. MiXCR, applied by TCRdb to the multiplex PCR reads, yields one record per CDR3 protein. The top ten hold less than 35% of the sample, which has 310,000 or so distinct CDR3 sequences, around 20% seen once. The material was peripheral blood mononuclear cells (PBMCs), obtained when the disease was refractory, from a patient treated with antithyroid drugs. The receptors were sampled from a female donor with Graves disease. Each CDR3 is given with its conserved first and last residue. The D gene is left open where the match is weak. The size field is filled for only some rows; it gives once, few, many or a size class.

>-|-|TRBV5-1|TRBJ2-7
CASSLDGQNSYEQYF
TGCGCCAGCAGCTTGGATGGACAGAATTCCTACGAGCAGTACTTC
>-|-|TRBV4-3|TRBJ1-1
CASSQEWHTNTEAFF
TGCGCCAGCAGCCAAGAATGGCACACAAACACTGAAGCTTTCTTT
>few|TRBD2|TRBV12-3/TRBV12-4|TRBJ2-3
CASSLGFGLAGGDTQYF
TGTGCCAGCAGCTTAGGCTTTGGACTAGCGGGGGGAGATACGCAGTATTTT
>-|-|TRBV9|TRBJ1-3
CASSGSGGNTIYF
TGTGCCAGCAGCGGCAGCGGTGGAAACACCATATATTTT
>many|TRBD1|TRBV2|TRBJ1-5
CASSQTGGNQPQHF
TGTGCCAGCAGTCAAACAGGGGGAAATCAGCCCCAGCATTTT
>many|-|TRBV18|TRBJ1-1
CASSPNRNTEAFF
TGTGCCAGCTCACCAAACAGGAACACTGAAGCTTTCTTT
>-|-|TRBV10-1|TRBJ1-1
CATPVPSHLDNTEAFF
TGCGCCACCCCAGTCCCTTCGCACTTGGATAACACTGAAGCTTTCTTT
>many|-|TRBV28|TRBJ1-6
CASSPSGGVSPLHF
TGTGCCAGCAGTCCTTCCGGGGGGGTCTCACCCCTCCACTTT
>few|TRBD2|TRBV9|TRBJ2-7
CASSVGREGRREQYF
TGTGCCAGCAGCGTAGGGCGGGAGGGCCGGAGGGAGCAGTACTTC
>-|-|TRBV18|TRBJ2-7
CASSPQGELGEQYF
TGTGCCAGCTCACCACAAGGGGAGCTCGGCGAGCAGTACTTC
>-|TRBD2|TRBV9|TRBJ2-5
CASSATSGRGRETQYF
TGTGCCAGCAGCGCGACTAGCGGGAGGGGAAGAGAGACCCAGTACTTC
>-|TRBD2|TRBV27|TRBJ2-3
CASSLEAGGPSDTQYF
TGTGCCAGCAGCTTAGAAGCGGGAGGGCCCTCAGATACGCAGTATTTT
>many|-|TRBV6-2/TRBV6-3|TRBJ1-1
CASSFRGMNTEAFF
TGTGCCAGCAGTTTTCGAGGGATGAACACTGAAGCTTTCTTT
>-|TRBD1|TRBV19|TRBJ1-4
CASSIPGTGDEKLFF
TGTGCCAGTAGTATCCCCGGGACAGGGGATGAAAAACTGTTTTTT
>few|TRBD2|TRBV6-1|TRBJ2-7
CASSGASGHSYEQYF
TGTGCCAGCAGTGGAGCTAGCGGCCACTCCTACGAGCAGTACTTC
>-|-|TRBV7-2|TRBJ1-2
CASSLAVRGNYGYTF
TGTGCCAGCAGCTTAGCCGTCAGGGGTAACTATGGCTACACCTTC
>few|-|TRBV5-1|TRBJ2-2
CASSFFSPGMDTGELFF
TGCGCCAGCAGCTTCTTCTCTCCAGGGATGGACACCGGGGAGCTGTTTTTT
>-|TRBD2|TRBV12-3/TRBV12-4|TRBJ2-4
CASSLGLAKDIQYF
TGTGCCAGCAGTTTGGGACTAGCCAAAGACATTCAGTACTTC
>many|TRBD2|TRBV12-3/TRBV12-4|TRBJ2-7
CASSFRGLAGTYEQYF
TGTGCCAGCAGTTTTCGGGGACTAGCGGGGACCTACGAGCAGTACTTC
>many|-|TRBV4-1|TRBJ2-7
CASSQTGSYEQYF
TGCGCCAGCAGCCAAACAGGCTCCTACGAGCAGTACTTC
>few|TRBD1|TRBV7-9|TRBJ1-5
CASSLGVRGRPDGPQHF
TGTGCCAGCAGCTTAGGTGTCAGGGGGCGGCCGGATGGGCCCCAGCATTTT
>-|-|TRBV29-1|TRBJ2-3
CSVEDLRDIWSTDTQYF
TGCAGCGTTGAAGATCTTCGGGACATTTGGAGCACAGATACGCAGTATTTT
>-|TRBD1|TRBV7-2|TRBJ1-5
CASSPIWRGQGNQPQHF
TGTGCCAGCAGCCCCATTTGGAGAGGACAGGGCAATCAGCCCCAGCATTTT
>few|TRBD2|TRBV7-2|TRBJ2-7
CASSISAGGPYEQYF
TGTGCCAGCAGCATAAGTGCGGGGGGCCCCTACGAGCAGTACTTC
>many|TRBD2|TRBV2|TRBJ2-1
CASTSGAYNEQFF
TGTGCCAGCACTAGCGGGGCCTACAATGAGCAGTTCTTC
>many|TRBD1|TRBV2|TRBJ1-2
CASNLQGYGYTF
TGTGCCAGCAACCTACAGGGGTACGGCTACACCTTC
>-|-|TRBV12-3/TRBV12-4|TRBJ2-5
CASSFGQHVKTQYF
TGTGCCAGCAGTTTCGGACAGCATGTGAAGACCCAGTACTTC
>-|TRBD1|TRBV20-1|TRBJ2-7
CSATEQGAPRSYEQYF
TGCAGTGCTACCGAACAGGGGGCCCCACGCTCCTACGAGCAGTACTTC
>many|-|TRBV7-8|TRBJ1-2
CASSLGPAANYGYTF
TGTGCCAGCAGCTTAGGCCCTGCAGCTAACTATGGCTACACCTTC
>many|-|TRBV28|TRBJ2-6
CASSREWSGANVLTF
TGTGCCAGCAGTCGTGAGTGGTCTGGGGCCAACGTCCTGACTTTC
>-|-|TRBV20-1|TRBJ2-7
CSARLRQTVTYEQYF
TGCAGTGCTAGACTCCGGCAGACGGTTACCTACGAGCAGTACTTC
>-|-|TRBV20-1|TRBJ2-2
CSVTGRSGTGELFF
TGCAGTGTTACGGGTAGGAGTGGGACCGGGGAGCTGTTTTTT
>many|-|TRBV2|TRBJ1-5
CASGNLPQPQHF
TGTGCCAGCGGTAATTTACCTCAGCCCCAGCATTTT
>many|-|TRBV28|TRBJ2-5
CASSSRAVGIETQYF
TGTGCCAGCAGCTCCCGGGCAGTGGGGATCGAGACCCAGTACTTC
>many|-|TRBV12-3/TRBV12-4|TRBJ1-6
CASSLQGNNSPLHF
TGTGCCAGCAGTTTACAGGGAAATAATTCACCCCTCCACTTT
>many|-|TRBV12-3/TRBV12-4|TRBJ1-2
CASTPTGSAAGYTF
TGTGCCAGCACTCCCACAGGGTCAGCTGCTGGCTACACCTTC
>-|-|TRBV19|TRBJ2-5
CASALTGFRGETQYF
TGTGCCAGTGCTCTTACAGGGTTTCGAGGGGAGACCCAGTACTTC
>many|-|TRBV18|TRBJ2-5
CASSPVVFVAQETQYF
TGTGCCAGCTCACCAGTGGTCTTCGTAGCCCAAGAGACCCAGTACTTC
>once|TRBD1|TRBV20-1|TRBJ1-2
CSAQDRGRANYGYTF
TGCAGTGCTCAGGACAGGGGTCGGGCTAACTATGGCTACACCTTC
>once|-|TRBV19|TRBJ1-1
CASSIPPTNTEAFF
TGTGCCAGTAGTATACCCCCGACGAACACTGAAGCTTTCTTT
>many|TRBD1|TRBV6-1|TRBJ1-1
CASSERGRQGVGFRTEAFF
TGTGCCAGCAGTGAAAGGGGACGACAGGGGGTCGGATTCCGCACTGAAGCTTTCTTT
>many|-|TRBV2|TRBJ1-5
CASSEEGAGLTSNQPQHF
TGTGCCAGCAGTGAAGAAGGAGCAGGGCTGACGAGCAATCAGCCCCAGCATTTT
>few|-|TRBV9|TRBJ1-4
CASSPLRTTNEKLFF
TGTGCCAGCAGCCCTCTAAGGACAACTAATGAAAAACTGTTTTTT
>-|-|TRBV7-9|TRBJ1-1
CASSPEVGSTEAFF
TGTGCCAGCAGTCCGGAGGTCGGGAGCACTGAAGCTTTCTTT
>few|-|TRBV7-9|TRBJ2-7
CASGETAFEQYF
TGTGCCAGCGGGGAGACAGCGTTCGAGCAGTACTTC
>many|-|TRBV28|TRBJ2-7
CASSPGLREQYF
TGTGCCAGCAGCCCCGGCCTTCGGGAGCAGTACTTC
>many|-|TRBV3-1|TRBJ1-2
CASSRSDREFDGYTF
TGTGCCAGCAGCCGTTCAGACCGGGAGTTTGACGGCTACACCTTC
>many|-|TRBV28|TRBJ1-2
CASTWGADYGYTF
TGTGCCAGCACTTGGGGGGCTGACTATGGCTACACCTTC
>few|-|TRBV6-1|TRBJ1-3
CATDSGNTIYF
TGTGCCACCGACTCTGGAAACACCATATATTTT
>many|-|TRBV2|TRBJ1-4
CASSERGKDEKLFF
TGTGCCAGCAGTGAAAGGGGTAAAGATGAAAAACTGTTTTTT
>few|-|TRBV18|TRBJ1-5
CASSPLRGDQPQHF
TGTGCCAGCTCACCGCTCAGGGGTGATCAGCCCCAGCATTTT
>-|TRBD2|TRBV28|TRBJ2-7
CASSQGLAVYEQYF
TGTGCCAGCAGTCAGGGACTAGCGGTTTACGAGCAGTACTTC
>many|TRBD2|TRBV28|TRBJ2-7
CASSRGLAGDEQYF
TGTGCCAGCAGCCGGGGACTAGCGGGAGACGAGCAGTACTTC
>once|-|TRBV28|TRBJ2-7
CAAARGGYLLYEQYF
TGTGCCGCGGCCAGGGGGGGTTACCTTTTATACGAGCAGTACTTC
>-|-|TRBV4-3|TRBJ2-7
CASSQDTGSFYEQYF
TGCGCCAGCAGCCAAGACACGGGATCCTTCTACGAGCAGTACTTC
>-|TRBD2|TRBV4-1|TRBJ2-1
CASSQGTSGGYNEQFF
TGCGCCAGCAGCCAAGGAACTAGCGGGGGATACAATGAGCAGTTCTTC
>few|-|TRBV19|TRBJ2-6
CASIGGAGANVLTF
TGTGCCAGTATCGGGGGCGCTGGGGCCAACGTCCTGACTTTC
>-|-|TRBV30|TRBJ2-7
CAQSQGYSYEQYF
TGTGCCCAGAGTCAGGGGTACTCCTACGAGCAGTACTTC
>-|-|TRBV29-1|TRBJ2-7
CSVEGEANYEQYF
TGCAGCGTTGAAGGGGAGGCTAACTACGAGCAGTACTTC
>many|-|TRBV7-9|TRBJ2-5
CATPRRWERQETQYF
TGTGCCACTCCCCGAAGATGGGAGCGCCAAGAGACCCAGTACTTC